Presented here are 30 T cell receptor beta chains from one specimen sequenced in a study of CD8+ T cells in alopecia areata. Extracted RNA was reverse transcribed, and the resulting cDNA served as sequencing template. Clones were sequenced by immunoSEQ multiplex PCR, and TCRdb holds only the in-frame ones, with some missing. The data contain over 150,000 clones, nearly 60% of them singletons. Treatment of the sample: oral pan-JAK inhibitor, 5-10 mg twice daily. The material was CD4+ T cells sorted from blood, obtained at week 24, from a patient treated with tofacitinib. The source is a human donor with alopecia areata.

This clone was counted a few times. The chain employs TRBV2 and TRBJ1-4; D is unresolved. Germline loops: CDR1 SNHLY, CDR2 FYNNEI. V lost 6 bases, J lost 7 bases, and 3 bases lay in between. The CDR3 covers 10 residues. CDR3 amino acids: CASRVEKLFF. CDR3 DNA: TGTGCCAGCAGAGTTGAAAAACTGTTTTTT.

The chain joins TRBV11-2 to TRBJ2-1, with 8 bases lining up with TRBD2. This CDR3 region has 14 residues. V was pared by 6 bases and J by 6 bases, with 7 bases of the junction left unmatched. From germline, CDR1 is SGHAT and CDR2 FQNNGV. In DNA, the CDR3 is TGTGCCAGCAGGGTAAGCGGGAGAAGCAATGAGCAGTTCTTC. Protein sequence: CASRVSGRSNEQFF.

The chain recombines TRBV29-1 with TRBJ2-5, with 8 bases aligning to TRBD2. The CDR3 length is 13 residues. Trimming at V came to 7 bases and at J to 5 bases, leaving 9 bases not matched to a gene. Germline V lookup: CDR1 SQVTM, CDR2 ANQGSEA. This CDR3 is CSGKLGGGETQYF. Written as DNA, the CDR3 is TGCAGCGGAAAACTAGGCGGGGGGGAGACCCAGTACTTC.

This clone has a handful of counts. This sequence joins TRBV4-3 and TRBJ1-1; 10 nucleotides align to TRBD1. CDR1 and CDR2 (germline): LGHNA, YSLEER. There are 17 residues in the CDR3. J gave up 4 bases and V 4 bases, and 12 bases lay outside the gene matches. The CDR3: CASSPVLDRGRSTEAFF. CDR3 coding DNA: TGCGCCAGCAGCCCAGTCCTCGACAGGGGGCGAAGCACTGAAGCTTTCTTT.

V is TRBV18 and J is TRBJ1-5; the D gene is possibly TRBD1 (5 bases). Germline lookup yields CDR1 KGHSH and CDR2 LQKENI. Trimming shortened V by 1 base and J by 2 bases, and 15 bases separated the two germline ends. CDR3 length: 17 amino acids. CDR3 loop: CASSPRRGDGRNQPQHF. CDR3 DNA sequence: TGTGCCAGCTCACCACGTAGAGGGGACGGGCGCAATCAGCCCCAGCATTTT.

A remark on this clone: Other DNA sequences in the sample encode the same CDR3. This chain joins TRBV5-1 and TRBJ2-7; D is ambiguous. Trimming stripped 3 bases from V and 4 bases from J, with 5 bases between. In germline, CDR1 is SGHRS, CDR2 YFSETQ. The CDR3 contains 11 residues. CDR3 DNA sequence: TGCGCCAGCAGCTCACAATACGAGCAGTACTTC. Translating it yields CASSSQYEQYF.

V gene TRBV29-1 combines with J gene TRBJ2-4; maybe TRBD1 (5 bases). Trimming cost V 7 bases and J 6 bases, with 10 bases left between them. The CDR3 has 11 amino acids. Germline V gene sequence: CDR1 SQVTM, CDR2 ANQGSEA. CDR3 amino acids: CSGGHGNIQYF. CDR3 DNA sequence: TGCAGCGGTGGACACGGAAACATTCAGTACTTC.

This clone has at least ten counts. This chain links TRBV25-1 with TRBJ2-5, with D possibly TRBD2 on 5 matching bases. Germline V CDR1 and CDR2: MGHDK, SYGVNS. CDR3 length: 14 amino acids. With 4 bases removed from V and 0 bases from J, the gap between germline ends came to 9 bases. CDR3 residues: CASSGTRNQETQYF. CDR3 coding DNA: TGTGCCAGCAGTGGAACTAGAAACCAAGAGACCCAGTACTTC.

V gene TRBV5-1 combines with J gene TRBJ1-1; no clear D gene. Trimming stripped 1 base from V and 3 bases from J, with 7 bases between. CDR1 and CDR2 from the germline V gene are SGHRS and YFSETQ. The CDR3 has 13 amino acids. For the CDR3, the DNA is TGCGCCAGCAGCTTGCACGACGACACTGAAGCTTTCTTT. Translated, it gives CASSLHDDTEAFF. Full variable domain (rest looked up from reference TRBV5-1 and TRBJ1-1): KAGVTQTPRYLIKTRGQQVTLSCSPISGHRSVSWYQQTPGQGLQFLFEYFSETQRNKGNFPGRFSGRQFSNSRSEMNVSTLELGDSALYLCASSLHDDTEAFFGQGTRLTVV.

CDR3 residues: CASSLVAIEAFF. In DNA, the CDR3 is TGTGCCAGCAGCTTAGTGGCGATAGAAGCTTTCTTT. V usage is TRBV7-9 and J usage is TRBJ1-1; D is ambiguous. Germline V gene data show CDR1 as SEHNR and CDR2 as FQNEAQ (reference sequence). CDR3 length: 12 residues. Trimming took off 1 base at V and 8 bases at J, with 8 bases between the two ends. The variable domain in full, completed from reference TRBV7-9 and TRBJ1-1, reads DTGVSQNPRHKITKRGQNVTFRCDPISEHNRLYWYRQTLGQGPEFLTYFQNEAQLEKSRLLSDRFSAERPKGSFSTLEIQRTEQGDSAMYLCASSLVAIEAFFGQGTRLTVV.

The chain employs TRBV28 and TRBJ1-1; maybe TRBD1 (6 bases). Germline V CDR1 and CDR2: MDHEN, SYDVKM. V shed 6 bases and J shed 5 bases, with 22 bases lying between them. This CDR3 has 16 residues. CDR3: CASSPGGRGTGTEAFF. CDR3 bases: TGTGCCAGCAGCCCCGGGGGGCGCGGTACGGGGACTGAAGCTTTCTTT. Using reference TRBV28 and TRBJ1-1 for the parts outside the CDR3, the full variable domain is DVKVTQSSRYLVKRTGEKVFLECVQDMDHENMFWYRQDPGLGLRLIYFSYDVKMKEKGDIPEGYSVSREKKERFSLILESASTNQTSMYLCASSPGGRGTGTEAFFGQGTRLTVV.

The chain combines TRBV25-1 with TRBJ1-2; D not resolved. The CDR3 loop spans 12 amino acids. The V end lost 4 bases, the J end lost 6 bases, and 9 bases lay between the germline ends. Germline CDR1 MGHDK, CDR2 SYGVNS. CDR3 residues: CASSAGRDGYTF. CDR3 coding DNA: TGTGCCAGCAGTGCGGGGAGGGATGGCTACACCTTC.

The chain uses TRBV25-1 and TRBJ2-7; 9 bases are shared with TRBD1. Germline values: CDR1 MGHDK, CDR2 SYGVNS. V was pared by 3 bases and J by 5 bases, with 5 bases of the junction left unmatched. The CDR3 loop spans 14 amino acids. The CDR3 DNA follows: TGTGCCAGCAGTGAGTGGACAGGGGCTGACGAGCAGTACTTC. Translated: CASSEWTGADEQYF.

The chain recombines TRBV29-1 with TRBJ1-2; 7 bases align to TRBD1. V trimming: 6 bases; J trimming: 2 bases; junction bases outside the gene matches: 9. CDR3 size: 14 residues. The V gene's germline CDR1 is SQVTM and CDR2 ANQGSEA. The CDR3 DNA reads TGCAGCGTGCCCGGACAGGATCCAAACTATGGCTACACCTTC. Translation: CSVPGQDPNYGYTF.

Concerning this clone: Within the sample, other DNA sequences also encode this same CDR3. The rearrangement links TRBV27 to TRBJ2-3; D gene unclear. Germline V gene sequence: CDR1 MNHEY, CDR2 SMNVEV (reference sequence). The CDR3 runs to 13 residues. V shed 3 bases and J shed 2 bases, with 6 bases lying between them. CDR3 in amino acids: CASSFTHTDTQYF. CDR3 in DNA: TGTGCCAGCAGTTTTACCCACACAGATACGCAGTATTTT.

V usage is TRBV18 and J usage is TRBJ2-7; D possibly corresponds to TRBD1 (5 bases). CDR1 and CDR2 (germline): KGHSH, LQKENI. There are 14 residues in the CDR3. The germline V and J ends were trimmed by 2 bases and 3 bases, with 11 bases remaining between them. CDR3 region: CASSPGVGHYEQYF. In nucleotides, the CDR3 is TGTGCCAGCTCACCAGGGGTAGGACACTACGAGCAGTACTTC.

The chain carries TRBV7-3 and TRBJ1-4, with D maybe TRBD1 (5 bases). Between the trimmed V and J ends, which lost 8 bases and 8 bases, there was a span of 9 bases. Germline-derived CDR1 and CDR2 are SGHTA and FQGTGA. The CDR3 loop spans 11 amino acids. CDR3 DNA: TGTGCCAGCTTCGACAGAGAAAAACTGTTTTTT. This encodes CASFDREKLFF.

This rearrangement joins TRBV4-2 to TRBJ2-5; tentatively, D is TRBD1 (7 bases). The germline V and J ends were trimmed by 0 bases and 5 bases, with 19 bases remaining between them. The germline gives CDR1 LGHNA, CDR2 YNFKEQ. This CDR3 has 17 residues. CDR3: CASSQDPGSDRVETQYF. CDR3 DNA: TGTGCCAGCAGCCAAGATCCCGGGAGCGACAGGGTGGAGACCCAGTACTTC.

This chain connects TRBV6-5 to TRBJ1-2; unclear D gene. Per germline, CDR1 MNHEY and CDR2 SVGAGI. V was pared by 2 bases and J by 7 bases, with 8 bases between. The length of the CDR3 is 12 residues. The CDR3, as DNA: TGTGCCAGCAGTTACCCGGGAGGTGGCTACACCTTC. Residues: CASSYPGGGYTF.

This rearrangement joins TRBV7-6 to TRBJ2-2, with D possibly matching TRBD1 (7 bases). The V end lost 7 bases, the J end lost 6 bases, and 18 bases lay between the germline ends. This CDR3 spans 15 amino acids. Germline lookup yields CDR1 SGHVS and CDR2 FNYEAQ. For the CDR3, the DNA is TGTGCCAGCACCGCCGGGACAGCGGGCCCCGGGGAGCTGTTTTTT. Translated: CASTAGTAGPGELFF.

This chain uses TRBV29-1 with TRBJ2-5; D tentatively fits TRBD1 or TRBD2 (5 bases each). The CDR3 spans 12 residues. Trimming shortened V by 8 bases and J by 5 bases, and 15 bases separated the two germline ends. Germline loops: CDR1 SQVTM, CDR2 ANQGSEA. DNA of the CDR3: TGCAGCACCTCAGAGGGGCAGGAGACCCAGTACTTC. As protein: CSTSEGQETQYF.

The chain links TRBV4-2 to TRBJ2-3; 9 bases line up with TRBD2. This CDR3 spans 16 amino acids. Germline assignment: CDR1 LGHNA and CDR2 YNFKEQ. Germline trimming cut 0 bases from V and 8 bases from J; bases unmatched to any gene: 9. This CDR3 reads CASSQEGAGGSGTQYF. The CDR3 bases are TGTGCCAGCAGCCAAGAGGGAGCGGGGGGATCGGGTACGCAGTATTTT.

J is TRBJ2-5 and V is TRBV21-1. TRBV21-1 is a documented pseudogene. The CDR3 runs to 10 residues. The CDR3 here is CASRTGTQYF. The CDR3 coding sequence is TGTGCCAGCAGGACCGGGACCCAGTACTTC.

The chain joins TRBV29-1 to TRBJ2-3, with a weak D call TRBD1 (5 bases). The V gene's germline CDR1 is SQVTM and CDR2 ANQGSEA. V lost 6 bases to trimming and J lost 6 bases, with 10 bases between them. This CDR3 has 11 residues. The CDR3 DNA reads TGCAGCGTCAGGGTTTATGATACGCAGTATTTT. This sequence encodes CSVRVYDTQYF.

The V and J genes are TRBV7-9 and TRBJ1-3, with 9 positions matching TRBD1. In germline, CDR1 is SEHNR, CDR2 FQNEAQ (reference sequence). This CDR3 region has 19 residues. J lost 2 bases, V lost 4 bases, and 15 bases had no gene match. CDR3 coding DNA: TGTGCCAGCAGCTCACCGGGGACAGGGAAGGTCCTAACTGGAAACACCATATATTTT. This gives the protein CASSSPGTGKVLTGNTIYF.

The chain carries TRBV7-8 and TRBJ1-2; maybe TRBD1 (6 bases). This CDR3 contains 15 residues. Germline V CDR1 and CDR2: SGHVS, FQNEAQ. The V gene lost 3 bases and the J gene lost 4 bases, with 15 bases spanning the gap. CDR3 sequence: CASSLGGQPVYGYTF. In DNA, the CDR3 is TGTGCCAGCAGCTTGGGAGGACAGCCCGTCTATGGCTACACCTTC.

This clone has only a few counts. The chain joins TRBV7-3 to TRBJ2-5, with 8 bases identical to TRBD1. This CDR3 is 15 amino acids long. Germline V gene data show CDR1 as SGHTA and CDR2 as FQGTGA. V shed 5 bases, J shed 5 bases, and the junction held 10 bases outside the gene matches. Written as DNA, the CDR3 is TGTGCCAGCAGCCCGACAGGGGTTTTGATGGAGACCCAGTACTTC. Encoded protein: CASSPTGVLMETQYF. The full variable domain, rest sourced from reference TRBV7-3 and TRBJ2-5, is GAGVSQTPSNKVTEKGKYVELRCDPISGHTALYWYRQSLGQGPEFLIYFQGTGAADDSGLPNDRFFAVRPEGSVSTLKIQRTERGDSAVYLCASSPTGVLMETQYFGPGTRLLVL.

This clone was recorded only once. This chain joins TRBV29-1 and TRBJ2-5; 7 bases match TRBD1. The CDR3 has 12 amino acids. Germline V gene sequence: CDR1 SQVTM, CDR2 ANQGSEA. J was trimmed by 3 bases and V by 4 bases; bases with no gene match: 2. DNA of the CDR3: TGCAGCGTTGCGGACAGGAAAGAGACCCAGTACTTC. Its protein product is CSVADRKETQYF.

The chain combines TRBV5-1 with TRBJ1-1; D gene uncertain. The CDR3 is made up of 14 amino acids. V was pared by 0 bases and J by 4 bases, with 10 bases between. Germline V gene data show CDR1 as SGHRS and CDR2 as YFSETQ. DNA of the CDR3: TGCGCCAGCAGCTTGGAGGTGGGGAGCACTGAAGCTTTCTTT. Protein sequence: CASSLEVGSTEAFF.

This clone was observed a few times. The J gene is TRBJ1-1, the V gene TRBV5-6; the match to TRBD1 covers 8 bases. The CDR3 runs to 16 residues. The germline CDR1 and CDR2 sequences are SGHDT and YYEEEE. The V segment lost 0 bases and the J segment 5 bases; nucleotides outside the gene matches: 9. CDR3 region: CASSLVGADRATEAFF. The CDR3 coding sequence is TGTGCCAGCAGCTTGGTGGGTGCGGACAGGGCTACTGAAGCTTTCTTT.